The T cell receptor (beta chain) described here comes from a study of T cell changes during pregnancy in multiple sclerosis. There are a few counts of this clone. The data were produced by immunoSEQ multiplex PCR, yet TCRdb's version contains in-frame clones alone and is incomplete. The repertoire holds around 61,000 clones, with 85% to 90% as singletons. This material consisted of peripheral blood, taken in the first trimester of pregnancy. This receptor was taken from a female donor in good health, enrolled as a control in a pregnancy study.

The DNA of the CDR3 is TGTGCCAGCACCCCGGTTGGGGGGGGTAATTCACCCCTCCACTTT. Translating gives CASTPVGGGNSPLHF. This chain joins TRBV6-1 and TRBJ1-6, with D perhaps matching TRBD1 (5 bases). CDR1 and CDR2 (germline): MNHNS, SASEGT. V lost 7 bases and J 6 bases, leaving 16 bases between the germline ends. This CDR3 is 15 amino acids long.